These 10 T cell receptor beta chains came from one sample sequenced in a study of spatial heterogeneity in lung cancer. The study's findings and limits: Expanded intratumoral alpha and beta TCR counts tracked tumor mutation counts.

Time point defined: sample taken at primary tumor resection. Their antigen targets remain unknown. TCRdb reprocessed the 5' RACE reads via MiXCR and lists one record per CDR3 protein. The profile shows fewer than 15,000 distinct CDR3 sequences, about 6% of them singletons. The starting material was lung tumor tissue, obtained at surgery. Source of these receptors: a female donor with early-stage non-small cell lung cancer.

This clonotype was observed at least ten times. A library prepared for alpha chains yielded this beta chain as an off-target read; its size is of little meaning. The chain joins TRBV28 to TRBJ2-7, with D perhaps TRBD1 or TRBD2 (5 bases each). Germline V CDR1 and CDR2: MDHEN, SYDVKM. This CDR3 is built from 14 residues. Trimming cost V 7 bases and J 3 bases, with 16 bases left between them. In nucleotides, the CDR3 is TGTGCCAGCATGCGATCGGGGCAATACTACGAGCAGTACTTC. Amino acid sequence: CASMRSGQYYEQYF.

The sample holds many counts of this clonotype. This beta chain lies outside the target of a library built for alpha chains; its clone size means little. This rearrangement joins TRBV10-2 to TRBJ1-1; 9 bases match TRBD1. J lost 11 bases, V lost 6 bases, and 10 bases had no gene match. Germline CDR1 reads WSHSY; CDR2 reads SAAADI. The CDR3 has 13 residues. The CDR3 region has the DNA TGCGCCAGCAGGCCGGGACAGGGACGTAGTGCTTTCTTT. Translation: CASRPGQGRSAFF.

This clonotype has ten or more counts. This beta chain turned up in a library designed for alpha chains; as an off-target read, its abundance says little. The chain uses TRBV7-8 and TRBJ2-7; no clear D gene. The CDR3 runs to 13 residues. From germline, CDR1 is SGHVS and CDR2 FQNEAQ. V lost 8 bases, J lost 3 bases, and 14 bases lay in between. Here the CDR3 DNA reads TGTGCCAGCCATCCCGGCGTCAACTACGAGCAGTACTTC. This codes for CASHPGVNYEQYF.

Many counts were recorded for this clonotype. In a library made to pick up alpha chains, this beta chain is a stray read with a size that means little. V and J are TRBV24-1 and TRBJ2-7; D possibly corresponds to TRBD1 (5 bases). Looked up from germline, CDR1 is KGHDR and CDR2 is SFDVKD. CDR3 length: 13 residues. Trimming cost V 2 bases and J 1 base, with 5 bases left between them. CDR3 residues: CATSDYRSYEQYF. The CDR3 region has the DNA TGTGCCACCAGTGATTACAGGTCCTACGAGCAGTACTTC.

This clonotype was seen at least ten times. With the library built for alpha chains, this beta chain is off target and its frequency is not meaningful. The genes are TRBV20-1 and TRBJ2-7, with D uncertain. Germline V gene lookup returns CDR1 DFQATT and CDR2 SNEGSKA (reference sequence). This CDR3 is 11 amino acids long. The V end lost 6 bases, the J end lost 6 bases, and 12 bases lay between the germline ends. The DNA of the CDR3 is TGCAGTGCCAGTCCCGCCGGCGAGCAGTACTTC. It is translated as CSASPAGEQYF.

This clonotype was counted between two and nine times. With the library built for alpha chains, this beta chain is off target and its frequency is not meaningful. V is TRBV4-2 and J is TRBJ1-1, with 11 bases that match TRBD1. V trimming: 4 bases; J trimming: 3 bases; junction bases outside the gene matches: 7. This CDR3 contains 16 residues. Germline CDR1 and CDR2: LGHNA and YNFKEQ. The CDR3 loop is CASSPSGQGGYTEAFF. The CDR3 DNA reads TGTGCCAGCAGCCCCTCGGGACAGGGGGGATACACTGAAGCTTTCTTT.

This clonotype showed up many times. In a library made to pick up alpha chains, this beta chain is a stray read with a size that means little. The gene calls are TRBV29-1 and TRBJ2-3; a weak D match, TRBD2 (5 bases). The germline V gene has CDR1 SQVTM and CDR2 ANQGSEA. The CDR3 is 15 residues long. Deletions cut 2 bases from V and 0 bases from J, with 12 bases between. The chain's CDR3 is CSVEFGRGSTDTQYF. The CDR3 DNA sequence: TGCAGCGTTGAATTCGGTCGGGGTAGCACAGATACGCAGTATTTT.

Comments on this clonotype: Little can be read into the size of this beta chain, an off-target read in a library designed for alpha chains. The chain carries TRBV6-1 and TRBJ2-5; weak D call: TRBD2 (6 bases). The CDR3 sequence is 14 residues long. Trimming stripped 2 bases from V and 2 bases from J, with 9 bases between. Germline assignment: CDR1 MNHNS and CDR2 SASEGT. The CDR3 reads CASSETAGQETQYF. The CDR3 nucleotides read TGTGCCAGCAGTGAAACGGCGGGACAAGAGACCCAGTACTTC.

This clonotype was detected ten times or more. Being off target in a library aimed at alpha chains, this beta chain has a size of little meaning. The chain recombines TRBV21-1 with TRBJ1-5; the tabulated D call, TRBD1, remains unverified against the DNA. TRBV21-1 is a pseudogene. CDR3 length equals 21 residues. The CDR3 loop is CASSKGGLLGHPLYSNQPQHF. The CDR3 coding sequence is TGTGCCAGCAGCAAAGGCGGTCTTTTGGGACACCCGCTTTACAGCAATCAGCCCCAGCATTTT.

This clonotype came up many times. The library was prepared for alpha chains; this beta chain is a stray read, so its frequency means little. The chain combines TRBV7-9 with TRBJ2-2; no clear D. Trimming left V 5 bases short and J 6 bases short, with 7 bases between. The CDR3 extends over 12 amino acids. In germline, CDR1 is SEHNR, CDR2 FQNEAQ (reference sequence). In DNA form, the CDR3 reads TGTGCCAGCAGCCTCCCACCCGGGGAGCTGTTTTTT. Translating gives CASSLPPGELFF.